These 15 T cell receptor beta chains were all obtained from the same sample, sequenced in a study of shared clonotypes between healthy human individuals. Using immunoSEQ multiplex PCR, the repertoire was profiled, and TCRdb retains in-frame clones only, with some absent. This table has millions of clones, roughly 94% appearing once. Sequenced material: naive CD4+ T cells sorted from blood. The subset denotes: CD45RA+ positively selected. Receptors were obtained from a man between 18 and 35 years old in good health.

The chain uses TRBV14 and TRBJ2-1; D tentatively reads TRBD1 or TRBD2 (5 bases each). Trimming left V 4 bases short and J 9 bases short, with 13 bases between. Germline V gene lookup returns CDR1 SGHDN and CDR2 FVKESK. This CDR3 is built from 13 residues. Here the CDR3 reads CASSLRDPSEQFF. Here the CDR3 DNA reads TGTGCCAGCAGCCTCCGGGACCCCAGTGAGCAGTTCTTC.

This chain connects TRBV28 to TRBJ1-5; TRBD1 matches at 11 bases. The V and J ends lost 5 bases and 0 bases, in that order; junction bases with no gene match: 12. The CDR3 runs 19 residues. Per germline, CDR1 MDHEN and CDR2 SYDVKM. The CDR3 here is CASSAAWDRGLSSNQPQHF. The CDR3, as DNA: TGTGCCAGCAGTGCCGCCTGGGACAGGGGGTTAAGTAGCAATCAGCCCCAGCATTTT.

In DNA, the CDR3 is TGCGCCAGCAGCAGCGGACAGTATTTGAACACTGAAGCTTTCTTT. It yields the protein CASSSGQYLNTEAFF. This rearrangement joins TRBV5-1 to TRBJ1-1; D possibly corresponds to TRBD1 (6 bases). Germline-derived CDR1 and CDR2 are SGHRS and YFSETQ. Trimming removed 4 bases from V and 0 bases from J, with 13 bases in between. The CDR3 has 15 residues.

The genes are TRBV6-1 and TRBJ1-2; D might be TRBD1 (5 bases). The CDR3 length is 11 residues. The V end lost 1 base, the J end lost 12 bases, and 9 bases lay between the germline ends. Germline CDR1 MNHNS, CDR2 SASEGT. In nucleotides, the CDR3 is TGTGCCAGCAGTGAAGGCGGGGCGCACACCTTC. Protein product: CASSEGGAHTF.

The gene calls are TRBV7-2 and TRBJ2-5; 8 nucleotides match TRBD1. Germline V lookup: CDR1 SGHTA, CDR2 FQGNSA. The V and J ends lost 4 bases and 1 base, in that order; junction bases with no gene match: 5. The CDR3 totals 15 residues. CDR3 sequence reads: CASSWGTGPQETQYF. CDR3 DNA: TGTGCCAGCAGCTGGGGGACAGGTCCCCAAGAGACCCAGTACTTC.

The V gene is TRBV4-1, the J gene TRBJ2-2; 8 positions agree with TRBD1. The CDR3 is made up of 16 amino acids. Per germline, CDR1 MGHRA and CDR2 YSYEKL. Unmatched junction bases numbered 9, after V lost 1 base and J lost 8 bases. CDR3 sequence (DNA): TGCGCCAGCAGCCAAGGTTTCCAGGGGGCTTTGGGGGAGCTGTTTTTT. Translating it yields CASSQGFQGALGELFF.

The chain recombines TRBV6-1 with TRBJ1-6; D remains ambiguous. From germline, CDR1 is MNHNS and CDR2 SASEGT. The V and J ends lost 2 bases and 0 bases respectively, with 11 bases between them. There are 17 residues in the CDR3. In nucleotides, the CDR3 is TGTGCCAGCAGTGAATCCGGGTGGAGCTCCTATAATTCACCCCTCCACTTT. Protein sequence: CASSESGWSSYNSPLHF.

The V gene is TRBV2, the J gene TRBJ2-5; D may be TRBD2 (6 bases). V was cut by 1 base and J by 1 base, with 13 bases left in between. Germline values: CDR1 SNHLY, CDR2 FYNNEI. The length of the CDR3 is 16 residues. CDR3 nucleotides: TGTGCCAGCAGTGAAGGGGCTCGGGAGAGCCAAGAGACCCAGTACTTC. Translated: CASSEGARESQETQYF. Filled out from reference TRBV2 and TRBJ2-5, the complete variable domain reads EPEVTQTPSHQVTQMGQEVILRCVPISNHLYFYWYRQILGQKVEFLVSFYNNEISEKSEIFDDQFSVERPDGSNFTLKIRSTKLEDSAMYFCASSEGARESQETQYFGPGTRLLVL.

With regard to this clone: The same CDR3 is also encoded by other DNA sequences in this sample. This chain uses TRBV4-1 with TRBJ2-7; the D is unclear. Germline V gene data show CDR1 as MGHRA and CDR2 as YSYEKL. This CDR3 is built from 15 residues. V lost 0 bases, J lost 0 bases, and 9 bases lay in between. In DNA form, the CDR3 reads TGCGCCAGCAGCCAAGATCGGCTCAGCTCCTACGAGCAGTACTTC. It is translated as CASSQDRLSSYEQYF.

The chain uses TRBV7-2 and TRBJ1-4; no definite D call. Trimming took 5 bases from V and 7 from J, leaving 17 bases between them. The germline gives CDR1 SGHTA, CDR2 FQGNSA. This CDR3 region has 15 residues. CDR3 amino acids: CASSTQVGLGEKLFF. The CDR3 DNA follows: TGTGCCAGCAGCACCCAAGTAGGGTTGGGTGAAAAACTGTTTTTT.

This clone showed up just once. The V call is TRBV10-3, the J call TRBJ2-7; D remains ambiguous. From germline, CDR1 is ENHRY and CDR2 SYGVKD. The length of the CDR3 is 12 residues. V lost 0 bases and J lost 9, with 9 bases in between. This chain's CDR3 is CAISESALGQYF. The CDR3, as DNA: TGTGCCATCAGTGAGTCGGCTCTTGGGCAGTACTTC.

Concerning this clone itself: This same CDR3 is encoded by further DNA sequences in the sample. The chain recombines TRBV15 with TRBJ2-5; 8 bases match TRBD1. Germline-derived CDR1 and CDR2 are LNHNV and YYDKDF (reference sequence). The CDR3 is 14 amino acids. V shed 3 bases and J 2 bases; nucleotides not matched to a gene: 2. The CDR3 loop reads CATSRDRAQETQYF. The CDR3 DNA follows: TGTGCCACCAGCAGGGACAGGGCTCAAGAGACCCAGTACTTC.

J is TRBJ2-5 and V is TRBV28, with a possible D match to TRBD1 (5 bases). CDR3 length: 15 amino acids. V shed 2 bases and J shed 6 bases, with 16 bases lying between them. Looked up from germline, CDR1 is MDHEN and CDR2 is SYDVKM. Written as DNA, the CDR3 is TGTGCCAGCAGTTTACCCGGACACCAGGTGAAGACCCAGTACTTC. It yields the protein CASSLPGHQVKTQYF. Complete variable domain (other parts from reference TRBV28 and TRBJ2-5): DVKVTQSSRYLVKRTGEKVFLECVQDMDHENMFWYRQDPGLGLRLIYFSYDVKMKEKGDIPEGYSVSREKKERFSLILESASTNQTSMYLCASSLPGHQVKTQYFGPGTRLLVL.

V gene TRBV6-5 combines with J gene TRBJ2-5, with 10 bases that match TRBD1. The ends lost 6 bases at V and 4 bases at J; junction bases unmatched: 5. This CDR3 is built from 14 residues. Germline V lookup: CDR1 MNHEY, CDR2 SVGAGI. The CDR3 DNA reads as TGTGCCAGCAGACCCCGGGACAGGGGAGAGACCCAGTACTTC. This codes for CASRPRDRGETQYF.

This clone turned up a few times. V is TRBV7-2 and J is TRBJ1-4; no firm D call. V was clipped by 5 bases and J by 4 bases, with 11 bases between them. This CDR3 spans 14 amino acids. Germline assignment: CDR1 SGHTA and CDR2 FQGNSA. CDR3 DNA: TGTGCCAGCAGCGGACCCCCGATTAATGAAAAACTGTTTTTT. Translating gives CASSGPPINEKLFF.